The 28 T cell receptor beta chains below come from one sample, sequenced in a study of cytomegalovirus exposure and HLA in healthy donors. The PCR made use of 60 Vbeta and 13 Jbeta primers. The assay was immunoSEQ multiplex PCR, and TCRdb's table has in-frame clones only and misses some. The data contain hundreds of thousands of clones, 80% to 90% of them singletons. The material sequenced was PBMCs. Receptors were obtained from a woman aged 18-29 years in good health and CMV-seronegative.

In the case of this clone: This same CDR3 is encoded by further DNA sequences in the sample. CDR3 amino acids: CASSQLAGIQETQYF. CDR3 DNA sequence: TGCGCCAGCAGCCAACTAGCGGGTATACAAGAGACCCAGTACTTC. The chain recombines TRBV4-1 with TRBJ2-5; 8 bases fit TRBD2. The CDR3 covers 15 residues. The germline gives CDR1 MGHRA, CDR2 YSYEKL. The V gene end was trimmed by 2 bases and the J gene end by 2 bases; junction bases not matched to a gene: 4.

The genes are TRBV5-5 and TRBJ2-2, with 10 bases matching TRBD2. In germline, CDR1 is SGHKS, CDR2 YYEKEE (reference sequence). The CDR3 is made up of 15 amino acids. V gave up 4 bases and J gave up 9 bases; unmatched junction bases: 9. The CDR3 bases are TGTGCCAGCAGCCCCCCGGGACTAGCGCTCAGGGAGCTGTTTTTT. Its protein is CASSPPGLALRELFF.

This chain links TRBV12-5 with TRBJ1-5; TRBD1 is a possible D gene (6 bases). The CDR3 is made up of 14 amino acids. Trimming shortened V by 3 bases and J by 4 bases, and 10 bases separated the two germline ends. Germline CDR1 reads LGHNT; CDR2 reads FRNRAP. The chain's CDR3 is CASGLGQKNQPQHF. Written as DNA, the CDR3 is TGTGCTAGTGGTTTAGGACAGAAGAATCAGCCCCAGCATTTT.

About this clone itself: The sample has other DNA sequences that encode this CDR3 too. J is TRBJ2-5 and V is TRBV18, with 14 bases aligning to TRBD2. The CDR3 has 16 amino acids. V lost 0 bases to trimming and J lost 4 bases; unmatched junction nucleotides: 1. Germline values: CDR1 KGHSH, CDR2 LQKENI. This chain's CDR3 is CASSPPGLAGGETQYF. For the CDR3, the DNA is TGTGCCAGCTCACCACCCGGACTAGCGGGGGGAGAGACCCAGTACTTC.

The rearrangement uses TRBV4-1 and TRBJ2-7; possible D gene TRBD2, 6 bases. Germline V CDR1 and CDR2: MGHRA, YSYEKL. The CDR3 covers 15 residues. Trimming took 4 bases from V and 7 from J, leaving 20 bases between them. The CDR3 region has the DNA TGCGCCAGCAGCCGCCCGTACGGGGGAGTGGAGGAGCAGTACTTC. It encodes CASSRPYGGVEEQYF.

V and J are TRBV18 and TRBJ2-1; 8 bases match TRBD2. Trimming cost V 2 bases and J 2 bases; bases outside gene matches: 2. The CDR3 is 15 residues long. Germline loops: CDR1 KGHSH, CDR2 LQKENI. CDR3 DNA sequence: TGTGCCAGCTCACCAAGCGGGGGCCCCTACAATGAGCAGTTCTTC. Amino acids: CASSPSGGPYNEQFF.

This clone was found once. The chain couples TRBV25-1 to TRBJ1-4; 10 positions match TRBD1. V lost 1 base to trimming and J lost 7 bases; unmatched junction nucleotides: 3. This CDR3 comprises 15 residues. The germline CDR1 and CDR2 sequences are MGHDK and SYGVNS. CDR3: CASSEWDRGAEKLFF. The DNA for the CDR3 is TGTGCCAGCAGTGAATGGGACAGGGGAGCTGAAAAACTGTTTTTT.

The rearrangement links TRBV6-5 to TRBJ2-6, with D possibly TRBD2 on 7 matching bases. V was clipped by 7 bases and J by 4 bases, with 14 bases between them. This CDR3 has 15 residues. The germline CDR1 and CDR2 sequences are MNHEY and SVGAGI. The chain's CDR3 is CASKLGGTGANVLTF. CDR3 coding DNA: TGTGCCAGCAAACTGGGGGGGACAGGGGCCAACGTCCTGACTTTC.

The rearrangement uses TRBV2 and TRBJ2-6; D perhaps matches TRBD1 (5 bases). The CDR3 consists of 15 residues. Trimming cost V 6 bases and J 4 bases, with 13 bases left between them. Germline V gene sequence: CDR1 SNHLY, CDR2 FYNNEI. CDR3: CASSQGATGANVLTF. As DNA, the CDR3 is TGTGCCAGCAGCCAAGGGGCGACCGGGGCCAACGTCCTGACTTTC. Based on the CDR3 plus reference TRBV2 and TRBJ2-6, the full variable domain is EPEVTQTPSHQVTQMGQEVILRCVPISNHLYFYWYRQILGQKVEFLVSFYNNEISEKSEIFDDQFSVERPDGSNFTLKIRSTKLEDSAMYFCASSQGATGANVLTFGAGSRLTVL.

The chain employs TRBV19 and TRBJ1-5, with no clear D. V lost 5 bases, J lost 5 bases, and 10 bases lay in between. Per the germline V gene, CDR1 is LNHDA and CDR2 is SQIVND (reference sequence). CDR3 size: 13 residues. For the CDR3, the DNA is TGTGCCAGTAGTTTTTCACTGGATCAGCCCCAGCATTTT. Its protein product is CASSFSLDQPQHF.

V and J are TRBV6-1 and TRBJ2-1; D is uncertain. The CDR3 runs to 16 residues. Germline loops: CDR1 MNHNS, CDR2 SASEGT. Trimming removed 2 bases from V and 2 bases from J, with 13 bases in between. The CDR3 bases are TGTGCCAGCAGTGAATACGCGGCACTGACCTACAATGAGCAGTTCTTC. Protein product: CASSEYAALTYNEQFF.

The chain links TRBV21-1 to TRBJ2-7; the table's TRBD1 call for D was not verified on the DNA. TRBV21-1 counts as a pseudogene. The CDR3 has 12 residues. CDR3 coding DNA: TGTGCCAGCAGCAGGCAGGGTTACGAGCAGTACTTC. This encodes CASSRQGYEQYF.

The V and J genes are TRBV7-2 and TRBJ1-1, with a possible D match to TRBD1 (6 bases). In germline, CDR1 is SGHTA, CDR2 FQGNSA. Trimming shortened V by 1 base and J by 4 bases, and 13 bases separated the two germline ends. This CDR3 has 15 amino acids. The CDR3 bases are TGTGCCAGCAGCTTAGATGCAGGGGCCTTCACTGAAGCTTTCTTT. Its protein product is CASSLDAGAFTEAFF.

This sequence joins TRBV11-2 and TRBJ2-2, with D perhaps TRBD1 (6 bases). CDR1 SGHAT and CDR2 FQNNGV come from the germline V gene. Trimming removed 6 bases from V and 5 bases from J, with 16 bases in between. The CDR3 covers 15 residues. This CDR3 is CASSEQGRKTGELFF. As DNA, the CDR3 is TGTGCCAGCAGTGAACAGGGCAGGAAGACCGGGGAGCTGTTTTTT.

V and J are TRBV7-2 and TRBJ2-7, with D perhaps TRBD1 (6 bases). Germline V gene sequence: CDR1 SGHTA, CDR2 FQGNSA. The CDR3 extends over 14 amino acids. Trimming shortened V by 2 bases and J by 4 bases, and 12 bases separated the two germline ends. The DNA of the CDR3 is TGTGCCAGCAGCTTAATGTCAGGGGTTTACGAGCAGTACTTC. As protein: CASSLMSGVYEQYF.

The chain recombines TRBV18 with TRBJ2-7; D gene unclear. The CDR3 runs to 15 residues. The V end was cut by 0 bases, the J end by 0 bases, with 9 bases between. Germline V gene lookup returns CDR1 KGHSH and CDR2 LQKENI. This chain's CDR3 is CASSPPSLRSYEQYF. In DNA form, the CDR3 reads TGTGCCAGCTCACCACCGTCCCTTCGCTCCTACGAGCAGTACTTC.

J is TRBJ1-6 and V is TRBV5-1; D not certain. CDR1 SGHRS and CDR2 YFSETQ come from the germline V gene. Trimming shortened V by 0 bases and J by 7 bases, and 14 bases separated the two germline ends. The CDR3 covers 16 residues. CDR3: CASSLGGGGINSPLHF. DNA of the CDR3: TGCGCCAGCAGCTTGGGCGGTGGCGGAATAAATTCACCCCTCCACTTT.

The chain carries TRBV27 and TRBJ2-7; 8 bases map to TRBD1. After removal of 3 bases from V and 3 bases from J, the junction contained 1 base not matched to a gene. CDR3 size: 13 residues. The germline CDR1 and CDR2 sequences are MNHEY and SMNVEV (reference sequence). The CDR3 is CASSFGQGYEQYF. For the CDR3, the DNA is TGTGCCAGCAGTTTCGGACAGGGCTACGAGCAGTACTTC.

This clone has just a few counts. The chain recombines TRBV5-1 with TRBJ2-6; TRBD1 matches at 7 bases. This CDR3 comprises 15 residues. From germline, CDR1 is SGHRS and CDR2 YFSETQ. After removal of 4 bases from V and 2 bases from J, the junction contained 3 bases not matched to a gene. The DNA of the CDR3 is TGCGCCAGCAGCACAGGGGTTACTGGGGCCAACGTCCTGACTTTC. The encoded protein is CASSTGVTGANVLTF.

The chain combines TRBV18 with TRBJ2-2, with TRBD2 matching over 8 bases. V was clipped by 1 base and J by 7 bases; unmatched bases: 8. The CDR3 runs 16 residues. CDR1 KGHSH and CDR2 LQKENI come from the germline V gene. CDR3 in amino acids: CASSPQERGLDGELFF. CDR3 coding DNA: TGTGCCAGCTCACCACAGGAACGGGGACTAGACGGGGAGCTGTTTTTT.

The chain joins TRBV1 to TRBJ2-6; the D call of TRBD1 is as the table states it, not checked on the DNA. TRBV1 is described as a pseudogene. This CDR3 has 23 residues. The CDR3 reads CTSSQSSNCLTGTGGSGANVLTF. CDR3 in DNA: TGCACCAGCAGCCAAAGTTCCAATTGCCTGACCGGGACAGGGGGCTCTGGGGCCAACGTCCTGACTTTC.

CDR3 in amino acids: CASSLAPGLAYNEQFF. CDR3 nucleotides: TGTGCCAGCAGCTTGGCCCCGGGACTAGCCTACAATGAGCAGTTCTTC. V gene TRBV11-2 combines with J gene TRBJ2-1; 8 positions agree with TRBD2. Trimming cost V 3 bases and J 2 bases; bases outside gene matches: 6. The CDR3 runs 16 residues. Germline V gene sequence: CDR1 SGHAT, CDR2 FQNNGV.

This clone was picked up one time. The chain joins TRBV30 to TRBJ1-2, with TRBD1 matching 10 bases. V dropped 0 bases and J dropped 2; count of bases not matched to a gene: 21. The V gene's germline CDR1 is GTSNPN and CDR2 SVGIG (reference sequence). The CDR3 has 21 residues. This chain's CDR3 is CAWSVPRIATGGVLRNYGYTF. The CDR3 region has the DNA TGTGCCTGGAGTGTCCCACGAATAGCGACAGGGGGCGTACTAAGAAACTATGGCTACACCTTC.

The chain links TRBV29-1 to TRBJ2-6, with D unclear. The germline V and J ends were trimmed by 7 bases and 0 bases, with 10 bases remaining between them. The length of the CDR3 is 14 residues. Germline V CDR1 and CDR2: SQVTM, ANQGSEA. The CDR3 is CSAERISGANVLTF. CDR3 nucleotides: TGCAGCGCCGAGCGTATCTCTGGGGCCAACGTCCTGACTTTC.

In its sample, this clone was seen once. V gene TRBV5-4 combines with J gene TRBJ2-7, with 11 bases fitting TRBD2. Looked up from germline, CDR1 is SGHNT and CDR2 is YYREEE (reference sequence). The CDR3 extends over 16 amino acids. V shed 4 bases and J 0 bases; nucleotides not matched to a gene: 6. The CDR3, as DNA: TGTGCCAGCAGCACCGTAGCGGGGGGGACCTCCTACGAGCAGTACTTC. Amino acids: CASSTVAGGTSYEQYF.

This chain links TRBV27 with TRBJ1-2; 8 bases are a match to TRBD1. Germline values: CDR1 MNHEY, CDR2 SMNVEV (reference sequence). The CDR3 has 16 amino acids. The V gene end was trimmed by 4 bases and the J gene end by 4 bases; junction bases not matched to a gene: 11. This CDR3 is CASSSPRGQGPYGYTF. In nucleotides, the CDR3 is TGTGCCAGCAGTTCTCCCCGTGGACAGGGTCCCTATGGCTACACCTTC.

The chain combines TRBV13 with TRBJ1-1, with 7 bases matching TRBD1. This CDR3 region has 15 residues. CDR1 is PRHDT, CDR2 FYEKMQ, per germline (reference sequence). J lost 3 bases, V lost 5 bases, and 9 bases had no gene match. The CDR3 sequence is CASSGSRGEHTEAFF. As DNA, the CDR3 is TGTGCCAGCAGCGGGTCCAGGGGGGAACACACTGAAGCTTTCTTT.

This clone has a handful of counts. The chain couples TRBV6-6 to TRBJ1-1, with 7 bases fitting TRBD1. The trim removed 5 bases at V and 4 bases at J, leaving 4 bases unmatched. The CDR3 sequence is 13 residues long. Germline assignment: CDR1 MNHNY and CDR2 SVGAGI (reference sequence). The CDR3 DNA reads TGTGCCAGCAGTACGACAGGGCGCACTGAAGCTTTCTTT. Translation: CASSTTGRTEAFF.